This entry describes one T cell receptor (beta chain). In the study's own analysis: Reference gene primer amplification in the assay estimated nucleated cell counts. Profiled with immunoSEQ multiplex PCR; TCRdb holds only in-frame clones, not every one. V and J calls and clone size are as listed in that table; D and trimming were resolved from the DNA. The top ten clones hold 17% of a sample with over 90,000 clones, around 87% of them seen once. The sample comes from a study of blood T cell repertoires in COVID-19. Looking at the study overall: Italy, Spain and the United States were the sources of the convalescent and acute COVID-19 samples. T cells, B-cell-depleted T cells, or PBMCs supplied cDNA or gDNA.

Per the germline V gene, CDR1 is GTSNPN and CDR2 is SVGIG (reference sequence). The V gene lost 2 bases and the J gene lost 3 bases, with 11 bases spanning the gap. The CDR3 spans 14 residues. The sequencing sample was made of peripheral blood. This sequence joins TRBV30 and TRBJ1-5, with TRBD1 as a possible D gene (6 bases). The TCR comes from a human donor in a cohort sampled during active COVID-19. Here the CDR3 reads CAWSLTGPNQPQHF. CDR3 in DNA: TGTGCCTGGAGTTTGACAGGACCCAATCAGCCCCAGCATTTT.